These 10 T cell receptor beta chains were sequenced from one sample in a study of blood T cell repertoires in COVID-19. The table came from immunoSEQ multiplex PCR; TCRdb's copy has only in-frame clones and leaves some out. Of approximately 200,000 clones listed, roughly 85% are singletons. The source material was peripheral blood. These receptors were collected from a woman under 40 with acute or convalescent COVID-19.

The rearrangement joins TRBV30 to TRBJ2-7, with 8 nucleotides matching TRBD2. Germline CDR1 and CDR2: GTSNPN and SVGIG (reference sequence). The CDR3 loop spans 13 amino acids. V trimming: 1 base; J trimming: 5 bases; junction bases outside the gene matches: 4. The CDR3 protein is CAWSGTSKHEQYF. Here the CDR3 DNA reads TGTGCCTGGAGTGGGACTAGCAAACACGAGCAGTACTTC. The full variable domain, completed using reference TRBV30 and TRBJ2-7, is SQTIHQWPATLVQPVGSPLSLECTVEGTSNPNLYWYRQAAGRGLQLLFYSVGIGQISSEVPQNLSASRPQDRQFILSSKKLLLSDSGFYLCAWSGTSKHEQYFGPGTRLTVT.

The chain links TRBV7-6 to TRBJ1-5; D not certain. The CDR3 is 14 amino acids. The germline V gene has CDR1 SGHVS and CDR2 FNYEAQ. V was pared by 5 bases and J by 5 bases, with 13 bases between. The CDR3 here is CASSLDMGHQPQHF. DNA for the CDR3: TGTGCCAGCAGCCTAGATATGGGCCATCAGCCCCAGCATTTT.

This clone has only a few counts. This chain joins TRBV2 and TRBJ1-6; no firm D call. CDR3 length: 14 amino acids. V lost 1 base and J lost 14, with 15 bases in between. Germline V gene lookup returns CDR1 SNHLY and CDR2 FYNNEI. The DNA for the CDR3 is TGTGCCAGCAGTGAAGGCACGGCCGGGAGGTCCCTCCACTTT. This codes for CASSEGTAGRSLHF.

This chain connects TRBV7-8 to TRBJ2-7, with TRBD1 matching over 10 bases. The V gene's germline CDR1 is SGHVS and CDR2 FQNEAQ. The CDR3 loop spans 14 amino acids. Trimming took 1 base from V and 6 from J; bases not matched to a gene: 3. The CDR3 sequence: CASSLGTGGGEQYF. For the CDR3, the DNA is TGTGCCAGCAGCTTAGGGACAGGGGGAGGCGAGCAGTACTTC.

The chain joins TRBV19 to TRBJ1-1; 7 nucleotides line up with TRBD1. The CDR3 is 14 residues long. The germline V gene encodes CDR1 LNHDA and CDR2 SQIVND (reference sequence). V dropped 4 bases and J dropped 5; count of bases not matched to a gene: 7. The CDR3 DNA is TGTGCCAGTAGTAAACAGGGGAGAACGACTGAAGCTTTCTTT. Amino acid sequence: CASSKQGRTTEAFF.

The J gene is TRBJ2-7, the V gene TRBV10-3; no firm D call. There are 13 residues in the CDR3. Trimming removed 2 bases at V and 8 bases at J, with 13 bases between. Germline assignment: CDR1 ENHRY and CDR2 SYGVKD. For the CDR3, the DNA is TGTGCCATCAGTGAGGCCGGGTCGTTACAGCAGTACTTC. This translates into CAISEAGSLQQYF.

This sequence joins TRBV19 and TRBJ2-3; TRBD2 might be the D (7 bases). Germline values: CDR1 LNHDA, CDR2 SQIVND (reference sequence). The CDR3 has 16 residues. V shed 9 bases and J shed 0 bases, with 19 bases lying between them. The CDR3 nucleotides are TGTGCCAGCCGTCCCTCCGGGGGGCCTAGCACAGATACGCAGTATTTT. Translation: CASRPSGGPSTDTQYF.

The chain combines TRBV14 with TRBJ2-3; D is ambiguous. Trimming removed 2 bases at V and 2 bases at J, with 2 bases between. Per germline, CDR1 SGHDN and CDR2 FVKESK. There are 12 residues in the CDR3. CDR3 amino acids: CASSQLTDTQYF. In nucleotides, the CDR3 is TGTGCCAGCAGCCAACTCACAGATACGCAGTATTTT.

The DNA of the CDR3 is TGTGCCAGCACTAAAGGGTGGGGATCGGGAAACGAGCAGTACTTC. This sequence encodes CASTKGWGSGNEQYF. The V gene is TRBV6-5, the J gene TRBJ2-7, with a possible D match to TRBD2 (5 bases). Trimming shortened V by 7 bases and J by 5 bases, and 21 bases separated the two germline ends. Germline lookup yields CDR1 MNHEY and CDR2 SVGAGI. This CDR3 is 15 amino acids long.

The rearrangement links TRBV27 to TRBJ1-3; no clear D. The CDR3 totals 13 residues. CDR1 and CDR2 (germline): MNHEY, SMNVEV (reference sequence). V lost 5 bases, J lost 0 bases, and 5 bases lay in between. The CDR3 nucleotides are TGTGCCAGCAGTATGAGCTCTGGAAACACCATATATTTT. It yields the protein CASSMSSGNTIYF.